One and the same sample provided the 5 T cell receptor beta chains below, sequenced in a study of technical replicates of blood from a few donors. Sequencing used immunoSEQ multiplex PCR; TCRdb keeps in-frame clones, though not all of them. This table holds some 70,000 clones, around nine tenths found once. The sequenced sample consisted of PBMCs. The source of these receptors is a human donor in good health. Some clones in this sample may be carry-over from other donors' samples.

This clone was counted once. The chain joins TRBV29-1 to TRBJ2-5; maybe TRBD1 (5 bases). This CDR3 is 11 amino acids long. Trimming removed 6 bases at V and 4 bases at J, with 9 bases between. The germline gives CDR1 SQVTM, CDR2 ANQGSEA. CDR3 DNA sequence: TGCAGCGTAGGGGAATTAGAGACCCAGTACTTC. Encoded protein: CSVGELETQYF.

This chain uses TRBV19 with TRBJ1-1, with 9 bases that match TRBD1. This CDR3 has 15 amino acids. CDR1 is LNHDA, CDR2 SQIVND, per germline (reference sequence). J gave up 5 bases and V 6 bases, and 10 bases lay outside the gene matches. The DNA for the CDR3 is TGTGCCAGTAGATCACCGGGACAGGGAAGGACTGAAGCTTTCTTT. As protein: CASRSPGQGRTEAFF.

The chain carries TRBV7-2 and TRBJ1-2; 9 bases agree with TRBD1. CDR1 is SGHTA, CDR2 FQGNSA, per germline. The CDR3 is made up of 15 amino acids. The V and J ends lost 5 bases and 4 bases, in that order; junction bases with no gene match: 8. This chain's CDR3 is CASSTRQGVPYGYTF. In DNA form, the CDR3 reads TGTGCCAGCAGCACAAGACAGGGGGTCCCCTATGGCTACACCTTC.

This sequence joins TRBV4-3 and TRBJ2-1, with a tentative D call TRBD2 (5 bases). This CDR3 comprises 15 residues. Trimming took 1 base from V and 1 from J, leaving 8 bases between them. Germline V CDR1 and CDR2: LGHNA, YSLEER. This CDR3 is CASSQGPGSYNEQFF. Written as DNA, the CDR3 is TGCGCCAGCAGCCAAGGTCCGGGGTCCTACAATGAGCAGTTCTTC.

This chain links TRBV28 with TRBJ2-7, with 9 bases identical to TRBD1. The CDR3 sequence is 15 residues long. The V segment lost 5 bases and the J segment 2 bases; nucleotides outside the gene matches: 7. Germline CDR1 is MDHEN and CDR2 is SYDVKM. CDR3 in amino acids: CASSVPGQGAYEQYF. In DNA form, the CDR3 reads TGTGCCAGCAGTGTCCCGGGACAGGGAGCCTACGAGCAGTACTTC.